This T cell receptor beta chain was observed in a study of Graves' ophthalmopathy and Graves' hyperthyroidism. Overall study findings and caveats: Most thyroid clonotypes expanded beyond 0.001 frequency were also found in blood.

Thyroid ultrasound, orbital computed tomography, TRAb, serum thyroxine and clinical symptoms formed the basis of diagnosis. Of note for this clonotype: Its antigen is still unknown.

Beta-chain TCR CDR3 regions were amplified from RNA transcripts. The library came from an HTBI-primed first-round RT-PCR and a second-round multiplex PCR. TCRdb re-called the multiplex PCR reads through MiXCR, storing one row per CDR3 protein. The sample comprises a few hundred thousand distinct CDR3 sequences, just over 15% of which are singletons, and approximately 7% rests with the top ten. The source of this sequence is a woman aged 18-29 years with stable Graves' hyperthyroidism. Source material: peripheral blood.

CDR3: CASSSTPPNYGYTF. The DNA of the CDR3 is TGTGCCAGCAGCTCGACACCTCCTAACTATGGCTACACCTTC. The rearrangement links TRBV5-4 to TRBJ1-2; D gene uncertain. The CDR3 extends over 14 amino acids. V dropped 3 bases and J dropped 0 bases, with 9 bases sitting between them. Looked up from germline, CDR1 is SGHNT and CDR2 is YYREEE (reference sequence). The variable domain in full, with the rest retrieved from reference TRBV5-4 and TRBJ1-2, is ETGVTQSPTHLIKTRGQQVTLRCSSQSGHNTVSWYQQALGQGPQFIFQYYREEENGRGNFPPRFSGLQFPNYSSELNVNALELDDSALYLCASSSTPPNYGYTFGSGTRLTVV.